These 10 T cell receptor beta chains came from one sample sequenced in a study of cytomegalovirus exposure and HLA in healthy donors. Libraries were prepared by immunoSEQ multiplex PCR; TCRdb keeps only in-frame clonotypes and omits some of them. This table has 75,000 to 90,000 clones, 95% appearing once. What was sequenced was PBMCs. The source of these receptors is a woman between 18 and 29 years old in good health and CMV-seronegative.

This clone was seen once. This chain connects TRBV6-5 to TRBJ1-2; TRBD1 is a possible D gene (5 bases). V lost 6 bases to trimming and J lost 2 bases, with 16 bases between them. CDR1 is MNHEY, CDR2 SVGAGI, per germline. CDR3 length: 15 residues. The CDR3 sequence is CASSREGSGNYGYTF. The CDR3 DNA reads TGTGCCAGCAGCCGGGAGGGGTCGGGAAACTATGGCTACACCTTC.

This chain uses TRBV13 with TRBJ2-5, with 14 nucleotides matching TRBD2. Looked up from germline, CDR1 is PRHDT and CDR2 is FYEKMQ (reference sequence). The CDR3 is made up of 16 amino acids. V lost 5 bases, J lost 6 bases, and 8 bases stayed unmatched. The CDR3 reads CASSPWGLAGDQTQYF. The CDR3 DNA sequence: TGTGCCAGCAGCCCGTGGGGACTAGCGGGAGACCAGACCCAGTACTTC.

This clone has just one count. The rearrangement links TRBV7-9 to TRBJ2-7; possibly TRBD2 for D (6 bases). V lost 1 base and J 5 bases, leaving 12 bases between the germline ends. Germline V CDR1 and CDR2: SEHNR, FQNEAQ (reference sequence). The length of the CDR3 is 14 residues. This CDR3 is CASSLGGVLDEQYF. The DNA of the CDR3 is TGTGCCAGCAGCTTAGGGGGGGTGCTGGACGAGCAGTACTTC.

The chain employs TRBV4-1 and TRBJ2-2; tentatively, D is TRBD2 (6 bases). The CDR3 contains 16 residues. The ends were cut back, 5 bases at V and 4 bases at J, with 17 bases in the middle. CDR1 is MGHRA, CDR2 YSYEKL, per germline. This chain's CDR3 is CASSFRLVPGTGELFF. In DNA form, the CDR3 reads TGCGCCAGCAGCTTTAGACTAGTGCCTGGCACCGGGGAGCTGTTTTTT.

This chain connects TRBV10-1 to TRBJ2-1, with 7 bases aligning to TRBD2. With V trimmed by 8 bases and J by 5 bases, 0 bases remained unmatched. CDR3 length: 11 amino acids. From germline, CDR1 is WNHNN and CDR2 SYGVQD (reference sequence). CDR3 sequence reads: CASGGDNEQFF. For the CDR3, the DNA is TGCGCCAGCGGGGGGGACAATGAGCAGTTCTTC.

V and J are TRBV5-6 and TRBJ2-3; D is undetermined. V lost 1 base, J lost 6 bases, and 3 bases lay in between. Germline CDR1 SGHDT, CDR2 YYEEEE. This CDR3 is 11 amino acids long. The CDR3 sequence is CASSLTDTQYF. CDR3 coding DNA: TGTGCCAGCAGCTTGACTGATACGCAGTATTTT.

This clone was seen just once. This chain connects TRBV6-1 to TRBJ1-5; no definite D call. V lost 2 bases to trimming and J lost 5 bases, with 10 bases between them. CDR3 length equals 14 residues. The germline gives CDR1 MNHNS, CDR2 SASEGT. The CDR3 region is CASSERHSYQPQHF. In nucleotides, the CDR3 is TGTGCCAGCAGTGAAAGACATTCTTATCAGCCCCAGCATTTT.

The chain joins TRBV15 to TRBJ1-2; no clear D. This CDR3 region has 12 residues. CDR1 and CDR2 from the germline V gene are LNHNV and YYDKDF (reference sequence). Trimming pared 5 bases from V and 7 bases from J, leaving 11 bases between. DNA for the CDR3: TGTGCCACCAGCGCCCAGACTGGTGGCTACACCTTC. This encodes CATSAQTGGYTF.

This sequence joins TRBV29-1 and TRBJ2-3; 10 nucleotides agree with TRBD2. This CDR3 has 16 residues. Germline-derived CDR1 and CDR2 are SQVTM and ANQGSEA. V lost 7 bases to trimming and J lost 4 bases; unmatched junction nucleotides: 14. The CDR3 bases are TGCAGCGCCGCACGGGTAGCGGGAGGCCGTCCAGATACGCAGTATTTT. Translation: CSAARVAGGRPDTQYF.

V and J are TRBV18 and TRBJ2-5; the match to TRBD2 covers 8 bases. Trimming took 3 bases from V and 5 from J; bases not matched to a gene: 5. Germline CDR1 KGHSH, CDR2 LQKENI. The CDR3 is 14 amino acids. The CDR3 loop reads CASSPGGGSETQYF. In DNA form, the CDR3 reads TGTGCCAGCTCACCGGGCGGGGGGAGCGAGACCCAGTACTTC.